The present T cell receptor beta chain was sequenced within a study of blood T cells in healthy people across ages. Findings and caveats of the study: Older age went with lower TCR beta diversity per million T cells, in a roughly linear way.

A second about 6 to 12 cycle PCR used barcoded and J-beta primers. Each TCR beta cDNA got a 12-nucleotide random molecular identifier. TCRdb reprocessed the 5' RACE reads via MiXCR and lists one record per CDR3 protein. The sample has 700,000 to 900,000 distinct CDR3 sequences, roughly 24% seen once; the top ten hold about 3%. This clonotype was picked up a small number of times. Its antigen is currently unknown. Deletions cut 0 bases from V and 2 bases from J, with 13 bases between. The CDR3 sequence is 15 residues long. Germline CDR1 and CDR2: DFQATT and SNEGSKA (reference sequence). These data were also filed under a second study, of T cells of mothers and their children. That source reports: A few mothers and their six children, all healthy Caucasians, donated. Sample barcodes and 2-4 random nucleotides came from the second PCR's M1S primer.

The specimen sequenced was blood. The clonotype comes from a boy younger than 18 in good health. This chain uses TRBV20-1 with TRBJ1-1; D is uncertain. For the CDR3, the DNA is TGCAGTGCTAGAGATTATGCCAGCGCAAACACTGAAGCTTTCTTT. Translated: CSARDYASANTEAFF.